This entry features one T cell receptor beta chain sequence. With 60 Vbeta and 13 Jbeta primers, the PCR was carried out. The repertoire was sequenced with immunoSEQ multiplex PCR; TCRdb's copy has only in-frame clones and lacks some. In the table there are approximately 220,000 clones, 83% of which are singletons. These data belong to a study of cytomegalovirus exposure and HLA in healthy donors. This CDR3 spans 13 amino acids. The germline CDR1 and CDR2 sequences are SQVTM and ANQGSEA. The V end was cut by 2 bases, the J end by 7 bases, with 14 bases between. The receptor was derived from a girl aged 10 to 17 in good health and CMV-seronegative. The genes are TRBV29-1 and TRBJ1-2; D may be TRBD1 (6 bases). Sequencing was performed on PBMCs. DNA of the CDR3: TGCAGCGTTGAAAGGGCGGGGGCACGTGGCTACACCTTC. It specifies CSVERAGARGYTF.